This T cell receptor beta chain was observed in a study of technical replicates of blood from several donors (dated by TCRdb to about 2017). Comments on this clone: Its antigen has not been determined. No base quality values were provided; no much bigger clone lies one nucleotide off.

The germline ends are 16 bases apart after V is trimmed by 6 bases and J by 7 bases. From its cysteine to its phenylalanine, the CDR3 spans 13 amino acids. Left in the record is the CDR3 DNA by itself, 39 bases read in frame from the first base. CDR1 and CDR2 are read off the germline V gene as SQVTM and ANQGSEA. Receptors were amplified or captured by the immunoSEQ multiplex PCR assay. Not all clones reach the TCRdb copy of this immuneACCESS table, which keeps in-frame sequences only. Checked studies attribute under half of the gap to unresolved V genes and leave the rest unexplained. Present in this sample are some 94,000 clones, roughly 94% of which were seen just once. Of the sample, over 0.25% is held by the ten largest clones.

The rearranged chain carries TRBV29-1 and TRBJ1-5, and possibly TRBD1, on 6 matching bases. The receptor comes from a human donor in good health. Material: T cells isolated from PBMCs. At the DNA level, the sequence is TGCAGCGTCCGGGCCTCAGGGGACCAGCCCCAGCATTTT. This sequence encodes CSVRASGDQPQHF. The variable domain in full, with residues beyond the CDR3 obtained from the reference TRBV29-1 and TRBJ1-5 genes, is SAVISQKPSRDICQRGTSLTIQCQVDSQVTMMFWYRQQPGQSLTLIATANQGSEATYESGFVIDKFPISRPNLTFSTLTVSNMSPEDSSIYLCSVRASGDQPQHFGDGTRLSIL.